The present entry profiles one T cell receptor (beta chain) with its context. This entry is derived from a study of cytomegalovirus exposure and HLA in healthy donors. The PCR contained 60 Vbeta and 13 Jbeta primers. Assay used: immunoSEQ multiplex PCR; TCRdb lists only in-frame clones, some missing. There are under 200,000 clones in the sample; over 75% occur only once, and more than 2% lies in the top ten. Donors showed nominal health when sampled, although they likely had unrecorded immune exposures. J gave up 4 bases and V 2 bases, and 12 bases lay outside the gene matches. CDR3 length: 16 residues. Germline CDR1 and CDR2: SGDLS and YYNGEE.

The TCR was taken from a man aged 55 to 70 in good health and CMV-seronegative. The chain couples TRBV9 to TRBJ2-7; 7 bases fit TRBD2. Specimen: PBMCs. The CDR3 reads CASSVGSGLIQYEQYF. CDR3 bases: TGTGCCAGCAGCGTCGGTAGCGGGCTAATCCAGTACGAGCAGTACTTC.